This T cell receptor (beta chain) was found in a study of CD4+ T cells in melanoma. General study points: Diverse differentiation states were reported for melanoma neoantigen-specific CD4+ T cells. CD8+ T cell, macrophage and B cell function reportedly correlated with neoantigen-specific CD4+ T cells.

Concerning this clone: What it recognizes is unknown.

Germline loops: CDR1 SGHNT, CDR2 YENEEA. CDR3 length: 12 amino acids. V shed 1 base and J shed 6 bases, with 3 bases lying between them. The assay was immunoSEQ multiplex PCR, and TCRdb's table has in-frame clones only and misses some. The sample comprises 20,000 to 25,000 clones, more than 65% of which are singletons, and less than 4.5% rests with the top ten. The sample was cells from a culture (not recorded whether cultured in vitro). This clonotype originated in a human donor with melanoma. The rearrangement uses TRBV11-3 and TRBJ2-2; D gene uncertain. The CDR3 nucleotides read TGTGCCAGCAGCTTAGCGGCCGGGGAGCTGTTTTTT. It is translated as CASSLAAGELFF.